This T cell receptor beta chain was retrieved from a study of identical twins. This CDR3 is built from 14 residues. Germline CDR1 LGHNA, CDR2 YSLEER. V gave up 0 bases and J gave up 4 bases, with 9 bases separating them. One entry per CDR3 protein, called by TCRdb with MiXCR from the 5' RACE reads. The sample gives some 500,000 distinct CDR3 sequences, 14% of which show up once; around 0.52% is in the top ten. The sample was also reused in another study, on yellow fever vaccine responses in identical twins.

The TCR originated in a woman in her late teens or twenties in good health. The V gene is TRBV4-3, the J gene TRBJ1-2, with TRBD1 as a possible D gene (5 bases). Sequences were obtained from CD4+ T cells sorted from blood. CDR3 sequence: CASSQEHRSYGYTF. The DNA of the CDR3 is TGCGCCAGCAGCCAAGAACACAGGTCCTATGGCTACACCTTC.